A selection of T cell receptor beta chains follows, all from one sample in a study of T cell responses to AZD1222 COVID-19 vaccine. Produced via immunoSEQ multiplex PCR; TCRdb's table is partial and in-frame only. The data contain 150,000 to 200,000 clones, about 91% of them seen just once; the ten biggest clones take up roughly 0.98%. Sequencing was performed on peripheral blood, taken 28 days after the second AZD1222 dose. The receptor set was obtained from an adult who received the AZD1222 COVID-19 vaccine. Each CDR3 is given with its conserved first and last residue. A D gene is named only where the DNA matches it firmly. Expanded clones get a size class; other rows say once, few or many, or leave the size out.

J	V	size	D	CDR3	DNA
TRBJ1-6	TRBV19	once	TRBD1	CASSVDRGRNSPLHF	TGTGCCAGTAGTGTGGACAGGGGGAGGAATTCACCCCTCCACTTT
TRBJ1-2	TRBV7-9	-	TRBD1	CASSFGRTGVGKGYTF	TGTGCCAGCAGCTTCGGTCGGACAGGGGTAGGAAAGGGCTACACCTTC
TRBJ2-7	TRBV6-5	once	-	CASAANPTYEQYF	TGTGCCAGCGCAGCGAATCCTACCTACGAGCAGTACTTC
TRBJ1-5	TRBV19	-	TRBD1	CASREQGTNSNQPQHF	TGTGCCAGTAGGGAACAGGGGACTAATAGCAATCAGCCCCAGCATTTT
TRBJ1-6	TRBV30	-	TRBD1	CAWNRDRNSPLHF	TGTGCCTGGAACCGGGACAGAAATTCACCCCTCCACTTT
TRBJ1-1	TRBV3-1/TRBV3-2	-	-	CASSPTEMNTEAFF	TGTGCCAGCAGCCCGACAGAGATGAACACTGAAGCTTTCTTT
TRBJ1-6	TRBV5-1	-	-	CASSLDQNSPLHF	TGCGCCAGCAGCTTAGATCAGAATTCACCCCTCCACTTT
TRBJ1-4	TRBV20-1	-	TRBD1	CSASIGQGNEKLFF	TGCAGTGCTAGTATAGGACAGGGTAATGAAAAACTGTTTTTT
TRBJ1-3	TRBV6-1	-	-	CASSEVRGYTIYF	TGTGCCAGCAGTGAAGTTAGGGGCTACACCATATATTTT
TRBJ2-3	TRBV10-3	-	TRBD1	CAISQNRGSVPDTQYF	TGTGCCATCAGTCAAAACAGGGGGTCCGTGCCAGATACGCAGTATTTT
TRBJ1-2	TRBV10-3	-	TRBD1	CAISNADRDYGYTF	TGTGCCATCAGTAACGCCGACAGGGACTATGGCTACACCTTC
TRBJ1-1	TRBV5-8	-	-	CASSLQGPNTEAFF	TGTGCCAGCAGCCTTCAGGGCCCCAACACTGAAGCTTTCTTT
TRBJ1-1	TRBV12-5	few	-	CASGLGLTGTEAFF	TGTGCTAGTGGTTTGGGCCTGACGGGCACTGAAGCTTTCTTT
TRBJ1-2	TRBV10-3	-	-	CAISDGSKIARYGYTF	TGTGCCATCAGTGACGGGTCGAAGATTGCGCGCTATGGCTACACCTTC
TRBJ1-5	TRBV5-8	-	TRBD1	CASSLQGWDQPQHF	TGTGCCAGCAGCTTACAGGGGTGGGATCAGCCCCAGCATTTT
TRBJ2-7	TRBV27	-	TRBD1	CASSSATGTGSYEQYF	TGTGCCAGCAGTTCCGCCACCGGGACAGGCTCCTACGAGCAGTACTTC
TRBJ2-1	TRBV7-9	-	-	CASSPRRGSSYNEQFF	TGTGCCAGCAGCCCGCGGCGGGGAAGCTCCTACAATGAGCAGTTCTTC
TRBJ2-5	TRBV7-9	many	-	CASSVYSGGQETQYF	TGTGCCAGCAGCGTATATTCGGGCGGACAAGAGACCCAGTACTTC
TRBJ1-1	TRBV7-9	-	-	CASSLDTGTEAFF	TGTGCCAGCAGCTTAGATACAGGCACTGAAGCTTTCTTT
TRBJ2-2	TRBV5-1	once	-	CASRPTETGELFF	TGCGCCAGCAGACCTACAGAGACCGGGGAGCTGTTTTTT
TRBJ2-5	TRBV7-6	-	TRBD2	CASSLRDYFQETQYF	TGTGCCAGCAGCCTCCGGGACTACTTCCAAGAGACCCAGTACTTC
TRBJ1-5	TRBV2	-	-	CASGRDLLVDQPQHF	TGTGCCAGCGGCCGGGACCTCTTGGTGGATCAGCCCCAGCATTTT
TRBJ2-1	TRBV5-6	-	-	CASSLDNYNEQFF	TGTGCCAGCAGCCTCGACAACTACAATGAGCAGTTCTTC
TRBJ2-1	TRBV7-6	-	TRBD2	CASSSSGAAYNEQFF	TGTGCCAGCAGCTCTAGCGGGGCGGCCTACAATGAGCAGTTCTTC
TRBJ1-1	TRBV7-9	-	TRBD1	CASSLRGQGEKEAFF	TGTGCCAGCAGCCTACGAGGACAGGGCGAAAAGGAAGCTTTCTTT
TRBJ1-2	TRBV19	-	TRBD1	CASSKPLGTVNYGYTF	TGTGCCAGTAGTAAGCCTCTCGGGACAGTTAACTATGGCTACACCTTC
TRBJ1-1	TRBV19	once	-	CASSIISGQSKNTEAFF	TGTGCCAGTAGTATAATTTCTGGACAATCTAAGAACACTGAAGCTTTCTTT
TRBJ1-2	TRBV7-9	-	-	CASSRQGSEGYTF	TGTGCCAGCAGCCGTCAGGGGAGCGAAGGCTACACCTTC
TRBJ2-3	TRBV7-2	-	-	CASSLRSGRADTQYF	TGTGCCAGCAGCTTAAGGAGCGGCCGCGCAGATACGCAGTATTTT
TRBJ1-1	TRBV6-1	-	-	CASSEMRLNTEAFF	TGTGCCAGCAGTGAAATGAGGCTGAACACTGAAGCTTTCTTT
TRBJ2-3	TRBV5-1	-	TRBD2	CASSRFSGGETDTQYF	TGCGCCAGCAGCCGTTTCAGCGGGGGGGAAACAGATACGCAGTATTTT
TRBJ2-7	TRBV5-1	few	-	CASSLDRIYEQYF	TGCGCCAGCAGCTTGGACAGAATCTACGAGCAGTACTTC
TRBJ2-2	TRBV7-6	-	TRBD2	CASSLSGVNTGELFF	TGTGCCAGCAGTCTTAGCGGGGTGAACACCGGGGAGCTGTTTTTT
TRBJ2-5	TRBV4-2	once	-	CASSQDWGRGGTQYF	TGTGCCAGCAGCCAAGATTGGGGCAGGGGGGGGACCCAGTACTTC
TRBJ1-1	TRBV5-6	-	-	CASSGMPAEGRAFF	TGTGCCAGCAGCGGGATGCCCGCAGAGGGAAGGGCTTTCTTT
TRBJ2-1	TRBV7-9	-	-	CASSQTYNEQFF	TGTGCCAGCAGCCAGACCTACAATGAGCAGTTCTTC
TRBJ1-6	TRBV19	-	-	CASSTRNNSPLHF	TGTGCCAGTAGCACAAGAAATAATTCACCCCTCCACTTT
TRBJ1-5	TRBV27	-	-	CASSLSRGASNQPQHF	TGTGCCAGCAGTTTATCCAGGGGAGCGAGCAATCAGCCCCAGCATTTT
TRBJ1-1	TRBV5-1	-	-	CASSPGLWDTEAFF	TGCGCCAGCAGCCCAGGGTTATGGGACACTGAAGCTTTCTTT
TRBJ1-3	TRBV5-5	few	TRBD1	CASSPGQTSPLSGNTIYF	TGTGCCAGCAGCCCGGGACAGACTTCACCCCTCTCTGGAAACACCATATATTTT
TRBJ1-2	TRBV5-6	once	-	CASSLVGVSWNGYTF	TGTGCCAGCAGCTTGGTTGGAGTTTCGTGGAATGGCTACACCTTC
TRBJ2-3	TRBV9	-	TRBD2	CASSTTSGTDTQYF	TGTGCCAGCAGCACGACTAGCGGCACAGATACGCAGTATTTT
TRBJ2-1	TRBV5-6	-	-	CASSLWGYLDNEQFF	TGTGCCAGCAGCTTGTGGGGGTATCTCGACAATGAGCAGTTCTTC
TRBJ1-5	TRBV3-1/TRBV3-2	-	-	CASSQGGQPQHF	TGTGCCAGCAGCCAGGGAGGGCAGCCCCAGCATTTT
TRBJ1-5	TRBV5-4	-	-	CASSFAGNQPQHF	TGTGCCAGCAGCTTCGCGGGGAATCAGCCCCAGCATTTT
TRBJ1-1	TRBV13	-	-	CASSGEVWDTEAFF	TGTGCCAGCAGCGGGGAGGTTTGGGACACTGAAGCTTTCTTT
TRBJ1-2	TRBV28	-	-	CASRSRVDYGYTF	TGTGCCAGCAGGAGTCGGGTAGACTATGGCTACACCTTC
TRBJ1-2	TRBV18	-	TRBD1	CASSPPGGVDGYTF	TGTGCCAGCTCACCGCCAGGGGGCGTGGATGGCTACACCTTC
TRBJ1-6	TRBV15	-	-	CATSREFYNSPLHF	TGTGCCACCAGCAGAGAGTTCTATAATTCACCCCTCCACTTT
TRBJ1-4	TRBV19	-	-	CASSLTATNEKLFF	TGTGCCAGTAGTTTGACAGCAACTAATGAAAAACTGTTTTTT